The source of this T cell receptor (beta chain) is a study of shared clonotypes between healthy human individuals. Study results and caveats: Clonotype sharing across a few donors was observed for about 4.8% of naive CD4 clonotypes.

Produced via immunoSEQ multiplex PCR; TCRdb's table is partial and in-frame only. The sample includes under 1 million clones, nearly 95% of them seen just once. Naive CD8 isolation took CD45RO-negative cells positively selected for CCR7 and excluded terminally differentiated effector memory CD45RA+ cells. In the case of this clone: Its antigen is as yet unknown.

V dropped 1 base and J dropped 5; count of bases not matched to a gene: 4. The germline V gene has CDR1 MNHEY and CDR2 SMNVEV (reference sequence). The CDR3 is made up of 14 amino acids. The sequencing sample was made of naive CD8+ T cells sorted from blood. The rearrangement links TRBV27 to TRBJ2-7; TRBD2 aligns across 8 bases. This TCR was recovered from a man aged 25 to 40 in good health. The CDR3: CASSLWGTRDEQYF. In DNA, the CDR3 is TGTGCCAGCAGTTTATGGGGGACTAGAGACGAGCAGTACTTC.